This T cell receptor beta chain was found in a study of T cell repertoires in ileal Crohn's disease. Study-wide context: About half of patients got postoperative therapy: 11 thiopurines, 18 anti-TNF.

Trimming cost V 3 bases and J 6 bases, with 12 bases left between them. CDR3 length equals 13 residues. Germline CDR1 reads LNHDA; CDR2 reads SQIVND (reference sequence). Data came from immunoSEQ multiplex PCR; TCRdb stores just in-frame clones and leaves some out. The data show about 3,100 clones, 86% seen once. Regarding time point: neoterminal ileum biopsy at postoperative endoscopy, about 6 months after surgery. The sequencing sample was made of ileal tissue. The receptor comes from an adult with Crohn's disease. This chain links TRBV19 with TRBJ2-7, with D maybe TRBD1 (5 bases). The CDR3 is CASSMDITREQYF. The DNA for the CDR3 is TGTGCCAGTAGTATGGACATAACCCGCGAGCAGTACTTC.